The text below deals with one T cell receptor beta chain. A second PCR, run for 7 to 11 cycles, used a sample-barcoded 5' primer plus a J-beta primer mix. MiXCR, run by TCRdb on the 5' RACE reads, gives a single entry per CDR3 protein. The sample yields some 640,000 distinct CDR3 sequences, about 28% seen once. The sample is drawn from a study of blood T cells in healthy people across ages. V lost 0 bases, J lost 8 bases, and 13 bases lay in between. The CDR3 spans 13 residues. CDR1 and CDR2 from the germline V gene are SQVTM and ANQGSEA. The TCR comes from a woman of 80 years or more in good health. The rearrangement links TRBV29-1 to TRBJ1-1; D is uncertain. Sequencing used blood. CDR3 sequence (DNA): TGCAGCGTTGAAGATCCTATACTGGTCGAAGCTTTCTTT. Its translation is CSVEDPILVEAFF.